This T cell receptor (beta chain) emerged from a study of shared clonotypes between healthy human individuals. Study information: There were three CD4 naive, three CD4 memory, two CD8 naive and one CD8 memory plates per donor.

The study's findings and limits: How much donors shared clonotypes was expected to be affected by sequencing depth.

Assay: immunoSEQ multiplex PCR; the TCRdb copy retains only in-frame clones and omits some. The table shows about 590,000 clones, with 95% to 96% occurring only once. The CDR3 consists of 14 residues. V dropped 4 bases and J dropped 3; count of bases not matched to a gene: 4. The germline V gene has CDR1 PRHDT and CDR2 FYEKMQ (reference sequence). Selected positively for CCR7 and CD45RO-negative, naive CD8 cells excluded terminally differentiated effector memory CD45RA+ cells. Healthy adults negative for HIV, lacking recent acute infections or vaccinations, served as donors. Concerning this clone: As yet, its antigen is unknown.

This TCR derives from a woman in her twenties or thirties in good health. Sequenced input: naive CD8+ T cells sorted from blood. J is TRBJ2-3 and V is TRBV13; 7 nucleotides line up with TRBD2. CDR3: CASSSREETDTQYF. CDR3 DNA sequence: TGTGCCAGCAGCTCCCGGGAGGAGACAGATACGCAGTATTTT.